One and the same sample provided the 14 T cell receptor beta chains below, sequenced in a study of blood T cells in healthy people across ages. Through a sample-barcoded 5' primer and a J-beta primer mix, a second PCR was run for roughly 7 to 11 cycles. TCRdb re-derived calls from the 5' RACE reads in MiXCR, one entry per CDR3 protein. The sample records about 1.8 million distinct CDR3 sequences, 49% being singletons. The sequenced sample was blood. Receptors were obtained from a woman aged 40 to 50 in good health.

The rearrangement uses TRBV6-6 and TRBJ2-5; D is unclear. Germline V gene data show CDR1 as MNHNY and CDR2 as SVGAGI (reference sequence). The CDR3 contains 12 residues. Deletions cut 7 bases from V and 5 bases from J, with 11 bases between. The CDR3 region is CASNTRSETQYF. CDR3 DNA: TGTGCCAGCAACACCAGGTCGGAGACCCAGTACTTC.

The genes are TRBV11-2 and TRBJ2-1; 9 bases line up with TRBD1. The CDR3 loop spans 16 amino acids. The V and J ends lost 2 bases and 13 bases, in that order; junction bases with no gene match: 15. The germline gives CDR1 SGHAT, CDR2 FQNNGV. The CDR3 coding sequence is TGTGCCAGCAGCTTATATGGACAGGGGAGTAGGGAGACCCAGTTCTTC. As protein: CASSLYGQGSRETQFF. Using reference TRBV11-2 and TRBJ2-1 for the parts outside the CDR3, the full variable domain is EAGVAQSPRYKIIEKRQSVAFWCNPISGHATLYWYQQILGQGPKLLIQFQNNGVVDDSQLPKDRFSAERLKGVDSTLKIQPAKLEDSAVYLCASSLYGQGSRETQFFGPGTRLTVL.

The chain uses TRBV6-5 and TRBJ2-3; D is possibly TRBD1 or TRBD2 (6 bases each). V was shortened by 2 bases and J by 3 bases, with 21 bases between the two germline ends. The V gene's germline CDR1 is MNHEY and CDR2 SVGAGI. The CDR3 covers 18 residues. In nucleotides, the CDR3 is TGTGCCAGCAGTTACAGGCAACAGGGATCGGGGGAAACAGATACGCAGTATTTT. This gives the protein CASSYRQQGSGETDTQYF.

A few counts support this clonotype. This chain joins TRBV5-1 and TRBJ2-4; D is perhaps TRBD1 (5 bases). Germline CDR1 is SGHRS and CDR2 is YFSETQ. Trimming removed 1 base from V and 0 bases from J, with 20 bases in between. The CDR3 runs 19 residues. The CDR3 loop is CASSLNTGQPTLAKNIQYF. CDR3 DNA: TGCGCCAGCAGCTTGAATACAGGACAACCGACCCTAGCCAAAAACATTCAGTACTTC.

J is TRBJ1-3 and V is TRBV28; no reliable D call. Germline loops: CDR1 MDHEN, CDR2 SYDVKM. V was cut by 2 bases and J by 3 bases, with 8 bases left in between. The CDR3 contains 14 residues. CDR3 loop: CASSLKSVGNTIYF. The CDR3 DNA is TGTGCCAGCAGTTTAAAGAGTGTTGGAAACACCATATATTTT.

This clonotype came up once. The rearrangement joins TRBV6-4 to TRBJ2-1; D is perhaps TRBD1 or TRBD2 (5 bases each). This CDR3 region has 16 residues. V lost 0 bases and J 4 bases, leaving 13 bases between the germline ends. Germline V gives CDR1 MRHNA, CDR2 SNTAGT. The CDR3 DNA follows: TGTGCCAGCAGTGACTCTGGGGGAGAACCATACAATGAGCAGTTCTTC. Amino acids: CASSDSGGEPYNEQFF.

The chain employs TRBV20-1 and TRBJ2-3; maybe TRBD1 (6 bases). The CDR3 totals 14 residues. V was trimmed by 6 bases and J by 2 bases, leaving 15 bases between them. Germline CDR1 DFQATT, CDR2 SNEGSKA (reference sequence). The CDR3 DNA reads as TGCAGTGCACCACAGGGAGCCCCCACAGATACGCAGTATTTT. Translation gives CSAPQGAPTDTQYF.

This clonotype was seen a handful of times. This chain joins TRBV20-1 and TRBJ1-5; the D gene is possibly TRBD1 (5 bases). The V end was cut by 5 bases, the J end by 11 bases, with 16 bases between. The CDR3 contains 12 residues. Germline assignment: CDR1 DFQATT and CDR2 SNEGSKA (reference sequence). The CDR3 is CSAGDGSRAQHF. The CDR3 coding sequence is TGCAGTGCTGGGGACGGGTCTAGGGCCCAGCATTTT.

The rearrangement links TRBV4-3 to TRBJ1-6; D possibly corresponds to TRBD1 (6 bases). Germline CDR1 is LGHNA and CDR2 is YSLEER. The CDR3 contains 15 residues. V lost 3 bases and J lost 5, with 11 bases in between. In DNA form, the CDR3 reads TGCGCCAGCAGCCAGGGGGGCTCGGATAATTCACCCCTCCACTTT. It codes for CASSQGGSDNSPLHF.

The chain is built from TRBV5-1 and TRBJ2-5; TRBD1 matches at 8 bases. CDR1 and CDR2 from the germline V gene are SGHRS and YFSETQ. This CDR3 has 14 amino acids. V shed 7 bases and J 1 base; nucleotides not matched to a gene: 6. CDR3 residues: CASGPDRGQETQYF. The DNA for the CDR3 is TGCGCCAGCGGACCAGACAGGGGCCAAGAGACCCAGTACTTC.

This clonotype was found a few times. The chain employs TRBV6-6 and TRBJ2-1; 7 positions match TRBD1. The CDR3 sequence is 15 residues long. Unmatched junction bases numbered 3, after V lost 4 bases and J lost 0 bases. CDR1 and CDR2 (germline): MNHNY, SVGAGI (reference sequence). CDR3 nucleotides: TGTGCCAGCAGTTCAGGGGGTTACTCCTACAATGAGCAGTTCTTC. Its translation: CASSSGGYSYNEQFF.

This rearrangement joins TRBV6-2 or TRBV6-3 to TRBJ2-1; TRBD2 aligns across 7 bases. Germline V CDR1 and CDR2: MNHEY, SVGEGT. V was clipped by 2 bases and J by 12 bases; unmatched bases: 25. The CDR3 consists of 19 residues. The CDR3 spells CASSYLQPGTGGLSEVQFF. For the CDR3, the DNA is TGTGCCAGCAGTTACCTTCAACCCGGGACCGGGGGGTTAAGTGAGGTGCAGTTCTTC.

The chain recombines TRBV20-1 with TRBJ1-5; TRBD1 might be the D (6 bases). The CDR3 is 16 residues long. Trimming pared 1 base from V and 0 bases from J, leaving 13 bases between. CDR1 is DFQATT, CDR2 SNEGSKA, per germline (reference sequence). The CDR3 DNA follows: TGCAGTGCTAGAGGCAAACAGGGCTATAGCAATCAGCCCCAGCATTTT. Protein sequence: CSARGKQGYSNQPQHF.

There are a few counts of this clonotype. V is TRBV5-6 and J is TRBJ2-3; 10 nucleotides match TRBD1. V trimming: 6 bases; J trimming: 4 bases; junction bases outside the gene matches: 8. The CDR3 sequence is 15 residues long. The germline V gene has CDR1 SGHDT and CDR2 YYEEEE. Here the CDR3 DNA reads TGTGCCAGCACTAAGGGACAGGGGTTTCCAGATACGCAGTATTTT. Its translation is CASTKGQGFPDTQYF.